Presented here are 17 T cell receptor beta chains from one specimen sequenced in a study of blood T cell repertoires in COVID-19. Data came from immunoSEQ multiplex PCR; TCRdb stores just in-frame clones and leaves some out. The data hold over 120,000 clones, with almost 80% observed a single time. Material for sequencing was PBMCs or T cells enriched from blood (not recorded which). These receptor sequences come from a woman in her fifties or sixties who had recovered from COVID-19.

The V call is TRBV30, the J call TRBJ1-1; D may be TRBD1 (5 bases). Germline values: CDR1 GTSNPN, CDR2 SVGIG (reference sequence). Trimming pared 4 bases from V and 4 bases from J, leaving 10 bases between. The length of the CDR3 is 12 residues. The CDR3 loop is CAWNPGGTEAFF. CDR3 nucleotide sequence: TGTGCCTGGAATCCGGGGGGCACTGAAGCTTTCTTT.

DNA of the CDR3: TGTGCCAGCAGTTACAGGCGGGGCGCTCGTGGCTACACCTTC. As protein: CASSYRRGARGYTF. The rearrangement links TRBV6-5 to TRBJ1-2; D possibly corresponds to TRBD1 (5 bases). Germline V CDR1 and CDR2: MNHEY, SVGAGI. The V end was cut by 2 bases, the J end by 7 bases, with 14 bases between. The CDR3 has 14 residues.

This rearrangement joins TRBV28 to TRBJ1-3; 8 nucleotides line up with TRBD1. V shed 8 bases and J 8 bases; nucleotides not matched to a gene: 11. The CDR3 loop spans 14 amino acids. Germline CDR1 reads MDHEN; CDR2 reads SYDVKM. The CDR3: CASGQGVYAYTIYF. CDR3 bases: TGTGCCAGCGGACAGGGAGTGTACGCGTACACCATATATTTT.

The chain recombines TRBV9 with TRBJ1-1, with TRBD1 identical over 9 bases. The trim removed 3 bases at V and 3 bases at J, leaving 9 bases unmatched. CDR3 length: 16 amino acids. Looked up from germline, CDR1 is SGDLS and CDR2 is YYNGEE. CDR3 sequence reads: CASSARDRVWYTEAFF. CDR3 bases: TGTGCCAGCAGCGCCCGGGACAGGGTTTGGTACACTGAAGCTTTCTTT. Using reference TRBV9 and TRBJ1-1 for the parts outside the CDR3, the full variable domain is DSGVTQTPKHLITATGQRVTLRCSPRSGDLSVYWYQQSLDQGLQFLIQYYNGEERAKGNILERFSAQQFPDLHSELNLSSLELGDSALYFCASSARDRVWYTEAFFGQGTRLTVV.

The rearrangement links TRBV6-2 or TRBV6-3 to TRBJ2-7; no firm D call. The CDR3 has 12 residues. Per the germline V gene, CDR1 is MNHEY and CDR2 is SVGEGT. V lost 2 bases and J 4 bases, leaving 6 bases between the germline ends. CDR3 bases: TGTGCCAGCAGTTACACCGGGTACGAGCAGTACTTC. This sequence encodes CASSYTGYEQYF.

V usage is TRBV30 and J usage is TRBJ2-7; TRBD2 matches 8 bases. J lost 7 bases, V lost 0 bases, and 8 bases had no gene match. The CDR3 runs to 14 residues. The germline CDR1 and CDR2 sequences are GTSNPN and SVGIG (reference sequence). The CDR3 sequence: CAWSVGAGVYEQYF. CDR3 in DNA: TGTGCCTGGAGTGTCGGAGCGGGAGTGTATGAGCAGTACTTC. The variable domain in full, completed from reference TRBV30 and TRBJ2-7, reads SQTIHQWPATLVQPVGSPLSLECTVEGTSNPNLYWYRQAAGRGLQLLFYSVGIGQISSEVPQNLSASRPQDRQFILSSKKLLLSDSGFYLCAWSVGAGVYEQYFGPGTRLTVT.

This rearrangement joins TRBV4-2 to TRBJ2-2, with TRBD2 identical over 9 bases. The V gene end was trimmed by 0 bases and the J gene end by 6 bases; junction bases not matched to a gene: 8. This CDR3 comprises 17 residues. Germline V gene sequence: CDR1 LGHNA, CDR2 YNFKEQ. CDR3 in amino acids: CASSQDLISGSAGELFF. The CDR3 nucleotides read TGTGCCAGCAGCCAAGATCTGATTAGCGGGAGCGCCGGGGAGCTGTTTTTT.

The rearrangement joins TRBV2 to TRBJ2-1, with 11 bases fitting TRBD2. V dropped 4 bases and J dropped 9; count of bases not matched to a gene: 8. This CDR3 has 15 amino acids. Germline-derived CDR1 and CDR2 are SNHLY and FYNNEI. The CDR3 region has the DNA TGTGCCAGCAGTGGGTTAGCGGGAGGGCCGGGTGAGCAGTTCTTC. As protein: CASSGLAGGPGEQFF. The variable domain in full, completed from reference TRBV2 and TRBJ2-1, reads EPEVTQTPSHQVTQMGQEVILRCVPISNHLYFYWYRQILGQKVEFLVSFYNNEISEKSEIFDDQFSVERPDGSNFTLKIRSTKLEDSAMYFCASSGLAGGPGEQFFGPGTRLTVL.

The chain has TRBV5-4 and TRBJ2-2; TRBD2 matches 7 bases. This CDR3 has 15 amino acids. V shed 7 bases, J shed 0 bases, and the junction held 6 bases outside the gene matches. Germline CDR1 and CDR2: SGHNT and YYREEE (reference sequence). CDR3 nucleotide sequence: TGTGCCAGCTGGGAGCGGGATACGAACACCGGGGAGCTGTTTTTT. It specifies CASWERDTNTGELFF.

This clone was observed once. The chain joins TRBV28 to TRBJ2-7; 9 bases agree with TRBD1. Germline values: CDR1 MDHEN, CDR2 SYDVKM. CDR3 size: 20 residues. Germline trimming cut 1 base from V and 7 bases from J; bases unmatched to any gene: 23. Here the CDR3 DNA reads TGTGCCAGCAGTTTATTGTCCGGGGCAAGACGGACAGGGGTTACTAGGGAGCAGTACTTC. It encodes CASSLLSGARRTGVTREQYF.

The rearrangement uses TRBV5-6 and TRBJ1-5; possible D gene TRBD1, 6 bases. Trimming removed 4 bases at V and 0 bases at J, with 14 bases between. The germline V gene encodes CDR1 SGHDT and CDR2 YYEEEE. This CDR3 region has 16 residues. The CDR3 DNA reads as TGTGCCAGCAGCGATCGGGGGGCTGGTAGCAATCAGCCCCAGCATTTT. This gives the protein CASSDRGAGSNQPQHF.

The chain joins TRBV28 to TRBJ1-6, with 9 bases aligning to TRBD1. The CDR3 covers 16 residues. Trimming cost V 5 bases and J 8 bases; bases outside gene matches: 10. Germline lookup yields CDR1 MDHEN and CDR2 SYDVKM. CDR3 loop: CASSRHRDRADSPLHF. Written as DNA, the CDR3 is TGTGCCAGCAGTCGCCACCGGGACAGGGCTGATTCACCCCTCCACTTT.

This rearrangement joins TRBV19 to TRBJ1-2; 12 bases match TRBD1. Germline CDR1 LNHDA, CDR2 SQIVND (reference sequence). The ends lost 7 bases at V and 7 bases at J; junction bases unmatched: 10. CDR3 length: 15 amino acids. The CDR3 spells CASTIGTGGLSGYTF. DNA of the CDR3: TGTGCCAGTACCATTGGGACAGGGGGCTTGAGTGGCTACACCTTC.

J is TRBJ1-2 and V is TRBV5-1; D is possibly TRBD1 (5 bases). With 3 bases removed from V and 10 bases from J, the gap between germline ends came to 25 bases. This CDR3 spans 16 amino acids. In germline, CDR1 is SGHRS, CDR2 YFSETQ. The CDR3 sequence is CASSSARQGTIDSYTF. The CDR3 nucleotides read TGCGCCAGCAGCTCCGCGCGGCAGGGAACAATCGATTCCTACACCTTC.

The chain links TRBV19 to TRBJ1-6; no definite D call. In germline, CDR1 is LNHDA, CDR2 SQIVND (reference sequence). V gave up 6 bases and J gave up 0 bases, with 9 bases separating them. This CDR3 has 15 residues. The CDR3 bases are TGTGCCAGTAGGGAGGGCAACTCCTATAATTCACCCCTCCACTTT. It encodes CASREGNSYNSPLHF.

CDR3 sequence (DNA): TGTGCCAGCAGCGTAGTGGGCGGGAGTGACGGAGATACGCAGTATTTT. It is translated as CASSVVGGSDGDTQYF. This sequence joins TRBV9 and TRBJ2-3, with TRBD2 identical over 7 bases. Germline values: CDR1 SGDLS, CDR2 YYNGEE. The CDR3 is made up of 16 amino acids. The ends lost 0 bases at V and 5 bases at J; junction bases unmatched: 9.

The gene calls are TRBV30 and TRBJ1-6; possibly TRBD1 for D (5 bases). Per the germline V gene, CDR1 is GTSNPN and CDR2 is SVGIG (reference sequence). The ends were cut back, 4 bases at V and 9 bases at J, with 13 bases in the middle. The CDR3 consists of 13 residues. This CDR3 is CAWTGGSGSPLHF. The CDR3 nucleotides read TGTGCCTGGACGGGGGGGTCGGGTTCACCCCTCCACTTT.